These 30 T cell receptor beta chains came from one sample sequenced in a study of somatic mutations in cytotoxic T cells in rheumatoid arthritis. Clones were read by immunoSEQ multiplex PCR, and TCRdb kept only the in-frame ones, dropping some. The top ten clones hold over 15% of a sample with about 20,000 clones, around 84% of them seen once. The material sequenced was CD8+ T cells sorted from blood. The receptors shown here come from a woman in her forties or fifties in good health.

The chain uses TRBV6-1 and TRBJ1-5; 8 nucleotides align to TRBD1. CDR1 and CDR2 (germline): MNHNS, SASEGT. With 3 bases clipped from V and 6 bases from J, the junction kept 7 bases outside the gene matches. The CDR3 spans 15 residues. The CDR3 nucleotides are TGTGCCAGCAGTGAGACAGGGGCTAGTAGTCAGCCCCAGCATTTT. Translation gives CASSETGASSQPQHF.

This clone has a single count. This chain joins TRBV7-9 and TRBJ1-6; D is undetermined. CDR3 size: 15 residues. Germline CDR1 and CDR2: SEHNR and FQNEAQ (reference sequence). V lost 0 bases to trimming and J lost 7 bases, with 10 bases between them. CDR3 sequence: CASSLAAVPNSPLHF. CDR3 nucleotide sequence: TGTGCCAGCAGCTTAGCGGCGGTGCCGAATTCACCCCTCCACTTT.

The chain is built from TRBV7-9 and TRBJ1-2, with 9 bases identical to TRBD1. CDR1 is SEHNR, CDR2 FQNEAQ, per germline (reference sequence). The CDR3 runs 14 residues. V was clipped by 5 bases and J by 3 bases; unmatched bases: 4. The CDR3 bases are TGTGCCAGCAGCCGGGGACAGGGATACTATGGCTACACCTTC. Encoded protein: CASSRGQGYYGYTF.

This clone was observed a handful of times. This sequence joins TRBV6-5 and TRBJ2-2; D remains unclear. The CDR3 has 11 residues. Germline lookup yields CDR1 MNHEY and CDR2 SVGAGI. V was cut by 4 bases and J by 6 bases, with 3 bases left in between. In nucleotides, the CDR3 is TGTGCCAGCAGTTCTTCCGGGGAGCTGTTTTTT. Translating it yields CASSSSGELFF.

The chain joins TRBV7-2 to TRBJ2-7, with D perhaps TRBD2 (6 bases). The CDR3 loop spans 13 amino acids. The germline V and J ends were trimmed by 2 bases and 6 bases, with 11 bases remaining between them. CDR1 is SGHTA, CDR2 FQGNSA, per germline. The CDR3 coding sequence is TGTGCCAGCAGCTTAAGCGGGCACCCCGAGCAGTACTTC. The encoded protein is CASSLSGHPEQYF.

This clone was picked up one time. The chain recombines TRBV2 with TRBJ2-5, with 9 bases aligning to TRBD2. V shed 10 bases and J 3 bases; nucleotides not matched to a gene: 3. Germline CDR1 is SNHLY and CDR2 is FYNNEI. CDR3 length: 12 residues. The CDR3 region has the DNA TGTGCCATCCGACTAGCGGAAGAGACCCAGTACTTC. Its protein product is CAIRLAEETQYF.

This chain joins TRBV5-6 and TRBJ2-3; D remains unclear. CDR1 and CDR2 from the germline V gene are SGHDT and YYEEEE. V shed 0 bases and J shed 2 bases, with 13 bases lying between them. This CDR3 region has 16 residues. The CDR3 loop is CASSLEAADPTDTQYF. Written as DNA, the CDR3 is TGTGCCAGCAGCTTGGAAGCCGCGGACCCCACAGATACGCAGTATTTT.

The chain joins TRBV2 to TRBJ2-6; 10 bases map to TRBD1. Germline CDR1 is SNHLY and CDR2 is FYNNEI. The V and J ends lost 7 bases and 1 base, in that order; junction bases with no gene match: 1. CDR3 size: 15 residues. CDR3 coding DNA: TGTGCCAGCACGGGACAGGGGTCTGGGGCCAACGTCCTGACTTTC. Amino acid sequence: CASTGQGSGANVLTF.

The rearrangement uses TRBV7-2 and TRBJ2-6, with 9 bases fitting TRBD2. The CDR3 length is 15 residues. CDR1 is SGHTA and CDR2 is FQGNSA in the germline V gene. Trimming cost V 6 bases and J 4 bases; bases outside gene matches: 4. CDR3 region: CASSGGGEGANVLTF. The CDR3 DNA reads as TGTGCCAGCAGTGGCGGGGGGGAAGGGGCCAACGTCCTGACTTTC.

CDR3: CASSPTVSTYSGANVLTF. As DNA, the CDR3 is TGTGCCAGCAGTCCTACCGTATCAACCTACTCTGGGGCCAACGTCCTGACTTTC. This chain joins TRBV27 and TRBJ2-6; D gene unclear. Trimming removed 5 bases from V and 0 bases from J, with 17 bases in between. The length of the CDR3 is 18 residues. Germline values: CDR1 MNHEY, CDR2 SMNVEV (reference sequence).

The gene calls are TRBV7-9 and TRBJ2-2; 10 positions match TRBD1. V lost 0 bases to trimming and J lost 7 bases; unmatched junction nucleotides: 5. Germline lookup yields CDR1 SEHNR and CDR2 FQNEAQ (reference sequence). This CDR3 has 16 residues. The CDR3 protein is CASSLAGQGMSGELFF. The CDR3 nucleotides are TGTGCCAGCAGCTTAGCGGGACAGGGGATGAGCGGGGAGCTGTTTTTT.

The chain combines TRBV4-3 with TRBJ1-2, with a tentative D call TRBD1 (5 bases). CDR3 length: 15 amino acids. V was shortened by 0 bases and J by 3 bases, with 11 bases between the two germline ends. The germline V gene has CDR1 LGHNA and CDR2 YSLEER. CDR3 DNA sequence: TGCGCCAGCAGCCAAGATTTCCAGGGCTACTATGGCTACACCTTC. Amino acids: CASSQDFQGYYGYTF.

The DNA of the CDR3 is TGTGCCAGTAGTATAGAGGGACCTCTTTCGCGGTTGGGCACTGAAGCTTTCTTT. Amino acids: CASSIEGPLSRLGTEAFF. The rearrangement links TRBV19 to TRBJ1-1; TRBD1 might be the D (5 bases). The V end was cut by 0 bases, the J end by 4 bases, with 21 bases between. Germline V lookup: CDR1 LNHDA, CDR2 SQIVND (reference sequence). The CDR3 loop spans 18 amino acids. Based on the CDR3 plus reference TRBV19 and TRBJ1-1, the full variable domain is DGGITQSPKYLFRKEGQNVTLSCEQNLNHDAMYWYRQDPGQGLRLIYYSQIVNDFQKGDIAEGYSVSREKKESFPLTVTSAQKNPTAFYLCASSIEGPLSRLGTEAFFGQGTRLTVV.

V and J are TRBV9 and TRBJ2-3; TRBD1 matches at 10 bases. CDR1 is SGDLS and CDR2 is YYNGEE in the germline V gene. The CDR3 is made up of 16 amino acids. V lost 3 bases to trimming and J lost 6 bases; unmatched junction nucleotides: 10. CDR3 protein: CASSGWGQGTLDTQYF. DNA for the CDR3: TGTGCCAGCAGCGGGTGGGGACAGGGGACTCTGGATACGCAGTATTTT. Together with reference TRBV9 and TRBJ2-3, the CDR3 gives the full variable domain: DSGVTQTPKHLITATGQRVTLRCSPRSGDLSVYWYQQSLDQGLQFLIQYYNGEERAKGNILERFSAQQFPDLHSELNLSSLELGDSALYFCASSGWGQGTLDTQYFGPGTRLTVL.

J is TRBJ2-2 and V is TRBV7-8, with D unresolved. This CDR3 comprises 11 residues. Germline-derived CDR1 and CDR2 are SGHVS and FQNEAQ. V was trimmed by 1 base and J by 8 bases, leaving 2 bases between them. The CDR3 DNA follows: TGTGCCAGCAGCTTAGTGGGGGAGCTGTTTTTT. Amino acids: CASSLVGELFF.

This sequence joins TRBV6-1 and TRBJ2-1; 7 bases map to TRBD1. Germline CDR1 is MNHNS and CDR2 is SASEGT. CDR3 length: 13 residues. J gave up 4 bases and V 6 bases, and 3 bases lay outside the gene matches. The CDR3 here is CASRGTDYNEQFF. The CDR3 DNA is TGTGCCAGCAGAGGGACAGATTACAATGAGCAGTTCTTC.

This chain uses TRBV11-1 with TRBJ1-6; D is ambiguous. V lost 6 bases, J lost 0 bases, and 15 bases lay in between. The length of the CDR3 is 17 residues. Looked up from germline, CDR1 is SGHAT and CDR2 is FQDESV (reference sequence). CDR3 loop: CASRRTDRSSYNSPLHF. The CDR3 bases are TGTGCCAGCAGGAGGACGGACCGGAGCTCCTATAATTCACCCCTCCACTTT.

This clone was seen only once. The rearrangement joins TRBV10-3 to TRBJ2-2, with 14 bases fitting TRBD2. The CDR3 covers 18 residues. The V gene's germline CDR1 is ENHRY and CDR2 SYGVKD. The V segment lost 4 bases and the J segment 7 bases; nucleotides outside the gene matches: 11. In DNA, the CDR3 is TGTGCCATCAGTGGGAAACCGGGACTAGCGGGGGTAGGCGGGGAGCTGTTTTTT. Its translation: CAISGKPGLAGVGGELFF.

The gene calls are TRBV5-6 and TRBJ2-3; D unclear. Trimming left V 2 bases short and J 0 bases short, with 4 bases between. From germline, CDR1 is SGHDT and CDR2 YYEEEE. This CDR3 contains 13 residues. The CDR3 loop reads CASSLASTDTQYF. In DNA, the CDR3 is TGTGCCAGCAGCTTAGCTAGCACAGATACGCAGTATTTT.

The chain links TRBV7-2 to TRBJ2-3, with TRBD2 matching over 15 bases. From germline, CDR1 is SGHTA and CDR2 FQGNSA. This CDR3 has 18 amino acids. V trimming: 4 bases; J trimming: 5 bases; junction bases outside the gene matches: 10. The CDR3 loop reads CASSSGLAGGPGLDTQYF. CDR3 in DNA: TGTGCCAGCAGCTCAGGACTAGCGGGGGGGCCCGGATTAGATACGCAGTATTTT.

The chain has TRBV4-3 and TRBJ2-1; D gene uncertain. Germline V gives CDR1 LGHNA, CDR2 YSLEER. Trimming took off 5 bases at V and 5 bases at J, with 16 bases between the two ends. The CDR3 spans 15 residues. CDR3: CASSAELGDHNEQFF. In nucleotides, the CDR3 is TGCGCCAGCAGCGCAGAGCTCGGAGACCACAATGAGCAGTTCTTC.

About this clone itself: Other DNA sequences in this sample translate to the same CDR3. The J gene is TRBJ1-5, the V gene TRBV9; possibly TRBD1 for D (5 bases). In germline, CDR1 is SGDLS, CDR2 YYNGEE. Trimming took off 0 bases at V and 1 base at J, with 5 bases between the two ends. The CDR3 totals 14 residues. In DNA, the CDR3 is TGTGCCAGCAGCGTAGGGGGGAGCAATCAGCCCCAGCATTTT. Its protein product is CASSVGGSNQPQHF. The variable domain in full, completed from reference TRBV9 and TRBJ1-5, reads DSGVTQTPKHLITATGQRVTLRCSPRSGDLSVYWYQQSLDQGLQFLIQYYNGEERAKGNILERFSAQQFPDLHSELNLSSLELGDSALYFCASSVGGSNQPQHFGDGTRLSIL.

The V call is TRBV7-8, the J call TRBJ2-7, with D unresolved. The V and J ends lost 1 base and 0 bases respectively, with 10 bases between them. CDR3 length: 15 residues. CDR1 is SGHVS and CDR2 is FQNEAQ in the germline V gene. This CDR3 reads CASSLEASLSYEQYV. The CDR3 bases are TGTGCCAGCAGCTTAGAGGCCAGTCTCTCCTACGAGCAGTACGTC.

This sequence joins TRBV9 and TRBJ1-4; possible D gene TRBD1, 6 bases. V was trimmed by 5 bases and J by 8 bases, leaving 19 bases between them. CDR1 and CDR2 (germline): SGDLS, YYNGEE. The CDR3 sequence is 15 residues long. The CDR3: CASSAEGDIREKLFF. CDR3 DNA: TGTGCCAGCAGTGCCGAGGGGGACATACGAGAAAAACTGTTTTTT.

The chain has TRBV4-1 and TRBJ2-1; no definite D call. Germline CDR1 and CDR2: MGHRA and YSYEKL. CDR3 size: 16 residues. Trimming removed 0 bases from V and 0 bases from J, with 9 bases in between. The CDR3: CASSQDTELSYNEQFF. In nucleotides, the CDR3 is TGCGCCAGCAGCCAAGATACTGAACTCTCCTACAATGAGCAGTTCTTC.

The V and J genes are TRBV12-5 and TRBJ2-5; D is perhaps TRBD2 (6 bases). V was pared by 7 bases and J by 5 bases, with 20 bases between. The CDR3 is 15 amino acids. Germline V CDR1 and CDR2: LGHNT, FRNRAP. The CDR3 spells CASAQATLSGETQYF. Here the CDR3 DNA reads TGTGCTAGTGCTCAGGCCACCCTAAGCGGGGAGACCCAGTACTTC.

The J gene is TRBJ2-7, the V gene TRBV9; 8 nucleotides align to TRBD1. V lost 4 bases, J lost 3 bases, and 3 bases stayed unmatched. This CDR3 is 13 amino acids long. CDR1 is SGDLS and CDR2 is YYNGEE in the germline V gene. The CDR3 region is CASSPTGGYEQYF. Here the CDR3 DNA reads TGTGCCAGCAGCCCCACAGGGGGCTACGAGCAGTACTTC. The whole variable domain, remainder taken from reference TRBV9 and TRBJ2-7, is DSGVTQTPKHLITATGQRVTLRCSPRSGDLSVYWYQQSLDQGLQFLIQYYNGEERAKGNILERFSAQQFPDLHSELNLSSLELGDSALYFCASSPTGGYEQYFGPGTRLTVT.

This clone came up once. The rearrangement links TRBV5-8 to TRBJ2-1; perhaps TRBD2 as D (6 bases). The V gene's germline CDR1 is SGHTS and CDR2 YDEGEE. Between the trimmed V and J ends, which lost 2 bases and 4 bases, there was a span of 19 bases. The CDR3 sequence is 17 residues long. In DNA, the CDR3 is TGTGCCAGCAGCTTAGATTTAGCGGAAACCTGGTACAATGAGCAGTTCTTC. Encoded protein: CASSLDLAETWYNEQFF.

This clone occurred once. The rearrangement joins TRBV19 to TRBJ1-1, with TRBD1 matching over 9 bases. Germline V gene lookup returns CDR1 LNHDA and CDR2 SQIVND (reference sequence). This CDR3 is built from 13 residues. V trimming: 9 bases; J trimming: 1 base; junction bases outside the gene matches: 3. DNA for the CDR3: TGTGCCAGAAGGGACAGGGAGAACACTGAAGCTTTCTTT. Its translation: CARRDRENTEAFF.

The rearrangement joins TRBV2 to TRBJ2-1, with 9 bases matching TRBD2. The junction had 5 bases not matched to a gene; V was cut back by 1 base and J by 4 bases. The CDR3 runs to 16 residues. Germline V gene data show CDR1 as SNHLY and CDR2 as FYNNEI. The DNA of the CDR3 is TGTGCCAGCAGTGAAGGTAGCGGGGGAGGGTACAATGAGCAGTTCTTC. Its protein is CASSEGSGGGYNEQFF.